The present T cell receptor beta chain was sequenced within a study of blood T cell repertoires in COVID-19. Overall study: The analysed material was cDNA or gDNA that came from T cells, B-cell-depleted T cells, or PBMCs.

For this clone: Other DNA sequences of this sample code for an identical CDR3.

As handled by the study authors: Quantification of nucleated cells was approximated via reference gene primer amplification. Assay used: immunoSEQ multiplex PCR; TCRdb lists only in-frame clones, some missing. That table supplies the V and J calls and clone size; D and trimming were determined from the DNA. The sample has some 110,000 clones, around four fifths seen once. What was sequenced was peripheral blood. This TCR came from a man aged 55 to 70 with acute or convalescent COVID-19.

In DNA, the CDR3 is TGCAGCGTTGTCGGGAACAGCTACGAGCAGTACGTC. Translating gives CSVVGNSYEQYV. This rearrangement joins TRBV29-1 to TRBJ2-7, with D tentatively TRBD2 (5 bases). CDR1 and CDR2 from the germline V gene are SQVTM and ANQGSEA. The ends were cut back, 4 bases at V and 3 bases at J, with 10 bases in the middle. The CDR3 sequence is 12 residues long.